The clone carrying this T cell receptor (beta chain) was seen at least ten times. From roughly 21-30 mg of unsorted bulk tissue, DNA and RNA were co-extracted together. cDNA specific to TCR beta was made from approximately 0.55 ug of total RNA, with a constant-region primer employed for priming. Libraries of TCR beta came from three nested multiplex PCR rounds with slightly modified ARM-PCR. A C-beta reverse primer was combined with TRBV1-TRBV30 forward primers in the first two PCR rounds, and each round had approximately 10 cycles. TCRdb recomputed calls from the multiplex PCR reads with MiXCR, one row per CDR3 protein. The table records roughly 80,000 distinct CDR3 sequences, 71% of them present only once. The data derive from a study of tumor-infiltrating lymphocytes in primary liver carcinoma. At the level of the study: Men as well as women, aged 30 to 69 years, made up the patients.

The ends were cut back, 5 bases at V and 7 bases at J, with 9 bases in the middle. The CDR3 runs to 12 residues. The sample was liver tumor tissue from sampling region 4. The sample's subset: tumor region T4, right-lateral pole. The gene calls are TRBV12-3 or TRBV12-4 and TRBJ1-5; TRBD1 is a possible D gene (5 bases). The clonotype originates from a woman in her fifties or sixties with primary liver carcinoma and hepatitis B virus infection. The CDR3 DNA is TGTGCCAGCAGTAAGACAGACCAGCCCCAGCATTTT. Its translation: CASSKTDQPQHF.